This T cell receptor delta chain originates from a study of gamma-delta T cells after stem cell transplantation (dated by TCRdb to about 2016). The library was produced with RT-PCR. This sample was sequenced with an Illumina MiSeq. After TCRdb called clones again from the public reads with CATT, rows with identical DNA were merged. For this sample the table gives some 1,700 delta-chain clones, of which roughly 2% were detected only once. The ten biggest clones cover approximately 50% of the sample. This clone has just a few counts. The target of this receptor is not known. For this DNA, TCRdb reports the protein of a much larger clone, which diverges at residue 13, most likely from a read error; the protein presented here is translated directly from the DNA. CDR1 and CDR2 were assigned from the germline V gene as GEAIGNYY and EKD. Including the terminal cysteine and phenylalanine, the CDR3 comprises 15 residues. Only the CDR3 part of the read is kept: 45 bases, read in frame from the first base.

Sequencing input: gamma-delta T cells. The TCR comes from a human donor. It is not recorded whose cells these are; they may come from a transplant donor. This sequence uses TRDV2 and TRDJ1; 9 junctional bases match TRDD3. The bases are TGTGCCTGTGACACCATAGGGGATACGCCCGATAAACGCATCTTT. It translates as CACDTIGDTPDKRIF.